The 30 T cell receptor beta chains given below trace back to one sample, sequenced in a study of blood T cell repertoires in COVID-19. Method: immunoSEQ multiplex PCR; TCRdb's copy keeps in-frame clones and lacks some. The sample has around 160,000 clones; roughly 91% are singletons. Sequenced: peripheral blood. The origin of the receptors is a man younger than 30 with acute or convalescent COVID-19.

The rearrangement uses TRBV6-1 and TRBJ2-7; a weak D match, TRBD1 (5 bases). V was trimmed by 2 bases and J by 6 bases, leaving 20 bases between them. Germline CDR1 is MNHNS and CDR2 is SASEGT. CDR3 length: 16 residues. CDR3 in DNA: TGTGCCAGCAGTGAAAGGGGTCGGACATTTACGGGCGAGCAGTACTTC. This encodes CASSERGRTFTGEQYF.

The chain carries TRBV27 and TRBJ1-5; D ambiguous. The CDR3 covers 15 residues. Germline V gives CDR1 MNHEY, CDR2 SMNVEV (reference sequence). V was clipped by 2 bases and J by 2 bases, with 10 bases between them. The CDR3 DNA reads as TGTGCCAGCAGTTTAAACGTCGGGGGCAATCAGCCCCAGCATTTT. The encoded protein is CASSLNVGGNQPQHF.

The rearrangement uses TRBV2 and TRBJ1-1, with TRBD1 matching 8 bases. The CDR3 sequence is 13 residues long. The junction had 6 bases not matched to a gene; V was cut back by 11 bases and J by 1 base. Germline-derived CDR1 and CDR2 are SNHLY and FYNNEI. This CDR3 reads CAVSGGPNTEAFF. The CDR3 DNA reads TGTGCCGTTTCAGGGGGCCCGAACACTGAAGCTTTCTTT.

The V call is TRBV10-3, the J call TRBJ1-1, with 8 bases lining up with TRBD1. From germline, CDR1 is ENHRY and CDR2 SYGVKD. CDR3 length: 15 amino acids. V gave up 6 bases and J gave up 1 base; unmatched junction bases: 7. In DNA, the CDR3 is TGTGCCATCAGCGAGGACAGGGCGGGGAACACTGAAGCTTTCTTT. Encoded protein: CAISEDRAGNTEAFF.

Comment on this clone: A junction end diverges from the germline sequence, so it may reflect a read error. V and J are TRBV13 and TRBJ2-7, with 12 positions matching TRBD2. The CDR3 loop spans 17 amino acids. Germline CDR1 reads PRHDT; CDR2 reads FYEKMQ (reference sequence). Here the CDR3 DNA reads TGTGCCAGCAGCCTAGGGACTAGCGGGTTCAGCTCCTACGAGCAGTACTTC. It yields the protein CASSLGTSGFSSYEQYF.

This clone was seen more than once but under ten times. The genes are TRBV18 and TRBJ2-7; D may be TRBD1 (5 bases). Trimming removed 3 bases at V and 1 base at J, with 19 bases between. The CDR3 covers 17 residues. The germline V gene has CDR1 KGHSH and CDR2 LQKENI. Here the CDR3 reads CASSPIRVSTISYEQYF. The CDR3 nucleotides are TGTGCCAGCTCACCGATCAGGGTGTCAACAATTTCCTACGAGCAGTACTTC. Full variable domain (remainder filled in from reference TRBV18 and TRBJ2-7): NAGVMQNPRHLVRRRGQEARLRCSPMKGHSHVYWYRQLPEEGLKFMVYLQKENIIDESGMPKERFSAEFPKEGPSILRIQQVVRGDSAAYFCASSPIRVSTISYEQYFGPGTRLTVT.

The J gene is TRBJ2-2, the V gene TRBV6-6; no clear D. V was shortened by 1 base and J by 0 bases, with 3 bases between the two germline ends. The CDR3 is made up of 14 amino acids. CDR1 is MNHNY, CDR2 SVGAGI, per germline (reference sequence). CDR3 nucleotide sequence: TGTGCCAGCAGTTACTTCGCGAACACCGGGGAGCTGTTTTTT. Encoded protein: CASSYFANTGELFF.

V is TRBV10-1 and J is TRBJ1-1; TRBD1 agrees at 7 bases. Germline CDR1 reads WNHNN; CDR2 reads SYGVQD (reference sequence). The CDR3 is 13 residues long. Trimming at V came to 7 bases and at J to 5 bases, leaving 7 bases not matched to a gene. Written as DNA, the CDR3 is TGCGCCAGCAAGATACAGGGGCAAACTGAAGCTTTCTTT. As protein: CASKIQGQTEAFF.

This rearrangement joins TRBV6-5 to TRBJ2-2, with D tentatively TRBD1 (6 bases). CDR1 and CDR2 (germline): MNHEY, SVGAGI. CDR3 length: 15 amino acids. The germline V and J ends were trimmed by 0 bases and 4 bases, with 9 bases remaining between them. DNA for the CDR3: TGTGCCAGCAGTTACTCACAGGGTACCACCGGGGAGCTGTTTTTT. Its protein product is CASSYSQGTTGELFF.

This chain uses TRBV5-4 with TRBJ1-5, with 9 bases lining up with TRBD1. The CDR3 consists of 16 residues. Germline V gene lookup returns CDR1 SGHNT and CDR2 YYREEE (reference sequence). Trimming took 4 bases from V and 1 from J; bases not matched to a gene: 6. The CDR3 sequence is CASSPPGQGSNQPQHF. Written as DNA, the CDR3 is TGTGCCAGCAGCCCGCCGGGACAGGGAAGCAATCAGCCCCAGCATTTT.

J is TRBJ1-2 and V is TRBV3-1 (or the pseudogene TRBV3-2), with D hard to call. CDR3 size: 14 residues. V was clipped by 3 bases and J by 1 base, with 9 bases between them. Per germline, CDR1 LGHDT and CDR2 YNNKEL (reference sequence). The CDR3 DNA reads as TGTGCCAGCAGCCAGGGAGGGAATAACTATGGCTACACCTTC. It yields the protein CASSQGGNNYGYTF.

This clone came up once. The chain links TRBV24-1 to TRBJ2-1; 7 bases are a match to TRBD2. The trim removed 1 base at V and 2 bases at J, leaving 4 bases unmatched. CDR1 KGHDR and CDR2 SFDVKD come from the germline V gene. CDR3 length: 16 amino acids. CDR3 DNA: TGTGCCACCAGTGATTTCGGCGGGAGCCCCTACAATGAGCAGTTCTTC. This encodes CATSDFGGSPYNEQFF.

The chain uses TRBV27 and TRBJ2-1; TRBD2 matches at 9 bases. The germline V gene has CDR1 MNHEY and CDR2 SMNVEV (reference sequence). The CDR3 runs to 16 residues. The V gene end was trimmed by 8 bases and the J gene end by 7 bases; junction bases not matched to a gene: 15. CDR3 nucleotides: TGTGCCAGCTCCTCTGTGTCGGCGGGAGGGAGAAATGAGCAGTTCTTC. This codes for CASSSVSAGGRNEQFF.

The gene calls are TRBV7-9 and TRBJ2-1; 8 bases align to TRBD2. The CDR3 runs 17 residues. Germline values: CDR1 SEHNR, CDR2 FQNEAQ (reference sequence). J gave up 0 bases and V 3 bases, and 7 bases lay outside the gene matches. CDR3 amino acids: CASSFGLSGSSYNEQFF. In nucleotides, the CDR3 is TGTGCCAGCAGCTTCGGGCTGAGCGGGAGCTCCTACAATGAGCAGTTCTTC.

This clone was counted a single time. The CDR3 DNA reads as TGTGCCAGCTCCCTAGACTCTCAGGGTGAAGCTTTCTTT. It yields the protein CASSLDSQGEAFF. The chain is built from TRBV18 and TRBJ1-1; tentatively, D is TRBD1 (5 bases). The germline V gene has CDR1 KGHSH and CDR2 LQKENI. V lost 6 bases and J 7 bases, leaving 15 bases between the germline ends. The CDR3 is 13 amino acids.

The CDR3: CASRPRTGEMNTEAFF. CDR3 coding DNA: TGTGCCAGCAGGCCTAGGACAGGGGAGATGAACACTGAAGCTTTCTTT. This chain joins TRBV2 and TRBJ1-1; 9 bases align to TRBD1. CDR3 length: 16 amino acids. Trimming removed 6 bases from V and 0 bases from J; junction bases left unmatched: 8. CDR1 and CDR2 (germline): SNHLY, FYNNEI. Supplemented by reference TRBV2 and TRBJ1-1, the full variable domain reads EPEVTQTPSHQVTQMGQEVILRCVPISNHLYFYWYRQILGQKVEFLVSFYNNEISEKSEIFDDQFSVERPDGSNFTLKIRSTKLEDSAMYFCASRPRTGEMNTEAFFGQGTRLTVV.

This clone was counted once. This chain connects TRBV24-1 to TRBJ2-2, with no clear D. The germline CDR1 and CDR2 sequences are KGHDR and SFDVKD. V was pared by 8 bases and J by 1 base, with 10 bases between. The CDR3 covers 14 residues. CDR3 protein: CATTSTRNTGELFF. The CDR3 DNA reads TGTGCCACCACCTCCACACGGAACACCGGGGAGCTGTTTTTT.

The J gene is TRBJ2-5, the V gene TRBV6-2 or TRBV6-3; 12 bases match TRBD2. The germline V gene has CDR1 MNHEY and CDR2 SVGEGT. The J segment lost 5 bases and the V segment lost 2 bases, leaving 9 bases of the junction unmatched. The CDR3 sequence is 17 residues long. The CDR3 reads CASSYPLTSGGRETQYF. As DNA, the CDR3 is TGTGCCAGCAGTTACCCGCTGACTAGCGGGGGCCGTGAGACCCAGTACTTC.

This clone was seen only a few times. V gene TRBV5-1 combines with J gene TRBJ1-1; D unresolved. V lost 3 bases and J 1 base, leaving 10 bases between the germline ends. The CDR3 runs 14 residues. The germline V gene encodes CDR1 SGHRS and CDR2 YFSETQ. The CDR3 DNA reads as TGCGCCAGCAGCTGGGGAGTACAGAACACTGAAGCTTTCTTT. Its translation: CASSWGVQNTEAFF.

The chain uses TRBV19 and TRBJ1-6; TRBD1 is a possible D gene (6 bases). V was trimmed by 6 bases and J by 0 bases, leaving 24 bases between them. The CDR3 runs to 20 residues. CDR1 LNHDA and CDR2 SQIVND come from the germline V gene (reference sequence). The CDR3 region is CASRSVRGHGLSSYNSPLHF. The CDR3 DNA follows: TGTGCCAGTAGGTCGGTAAGGGGACACGGACTTAGCTCCTATAATTCACCCCTCCACTTT.

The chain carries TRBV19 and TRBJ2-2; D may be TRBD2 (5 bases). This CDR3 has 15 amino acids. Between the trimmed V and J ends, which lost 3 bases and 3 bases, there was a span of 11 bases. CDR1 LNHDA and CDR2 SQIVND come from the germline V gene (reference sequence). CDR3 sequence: CASSIWVGDTGELFF. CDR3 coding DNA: TGTGCCAGTAGTATTTGGGTGGGAGACACCGGGGAGCTGTTTTTT.

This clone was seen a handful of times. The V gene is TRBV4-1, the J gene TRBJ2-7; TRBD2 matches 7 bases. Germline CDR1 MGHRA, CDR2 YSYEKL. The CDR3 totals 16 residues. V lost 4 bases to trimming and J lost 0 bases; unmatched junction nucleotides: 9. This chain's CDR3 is CASSREGRWSSYEQYF. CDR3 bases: TGCGCCAGCAGCCGGGAGGGACGATGGAGCTCCTACGAGCAGTACTTC.

The CDR3: CASSSVTGVGALLEQYF. The CDR3 coding sequence is TGTGCCAGCAGCTCAGTTACCGGGGTGGGGGCGCTGCTTGAGCAGTACTTC. The chain uses TRBV7-8 and TRBJ2-7; TRBD1 might be the D (6 bases). Germline lookup yields CDR1 SGHVS and CDR2 FQNEAQ. The CDR3 consists of 17 residues. Between the trimmed V and J ends, which lost 4 bases and 7 bases, there was a span of 26 bases. The whole variable domain, filled in from reference TRBV7-8 and TRBJ2-7, reads GAGVSQSPRYKVAKRGQDVALRCDPISGHVSLFWYQQALGQGPEFLTYFQNEAQLDKSGLPSDRFFAERPEGSVSTLKIQRTQQEDSAVYLCASSSVTGVGALLEQYFGPGTRLTVT.

The CDR3 nucleotides are TGCGCCAGCAGCCCGTCCATGCTGACAGGGAAGAACTATGGCTACACCTTC. This gives the protein CASSPSMLTGKNYGYTF. The V and J genes are TRBV5-1 and TRBJ1-2; 7 positions match TRBD1. The J segment lost 2 bases and the V segment lost 4 bases, leaving 14 bases of the junction unmatched. CDR3 length equals 17 residues. CDR1 and CDR2 from the germline V gene are SGHRS and YFSETQ.

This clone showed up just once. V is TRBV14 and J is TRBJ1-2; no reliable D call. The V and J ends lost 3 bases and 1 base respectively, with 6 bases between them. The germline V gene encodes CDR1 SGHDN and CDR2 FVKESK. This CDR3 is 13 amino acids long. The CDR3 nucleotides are TGTGCCAGCAGCCATGGGAGTAACTATGGCTACACCTTC. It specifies CASSHGSNYGYTF.

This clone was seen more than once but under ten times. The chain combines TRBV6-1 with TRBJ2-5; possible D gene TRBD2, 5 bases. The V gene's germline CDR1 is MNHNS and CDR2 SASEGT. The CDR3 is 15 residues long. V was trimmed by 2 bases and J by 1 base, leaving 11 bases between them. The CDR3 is CASSETRTFQETQYF. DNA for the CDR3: TGTGCCAGCAGTGAAACCCGGACTTTCCAAGAGACCCAGTACTTC.

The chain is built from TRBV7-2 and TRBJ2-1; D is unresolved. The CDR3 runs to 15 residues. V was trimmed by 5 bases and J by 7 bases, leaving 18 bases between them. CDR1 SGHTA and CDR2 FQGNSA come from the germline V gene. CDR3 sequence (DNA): TGTGCCAGCAGCCGGCCCCCACAGCCACCTAATGAGCAGTTCTTC. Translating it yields CASSRPPQPPNEQFF.

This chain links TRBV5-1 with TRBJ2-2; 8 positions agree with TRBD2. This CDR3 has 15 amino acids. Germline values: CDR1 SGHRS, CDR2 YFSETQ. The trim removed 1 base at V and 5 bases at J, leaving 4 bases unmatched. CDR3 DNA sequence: TGCGCCAGCAGCTTGACTAGCGGTGGAACCGGGGAGCTGTTTTTT. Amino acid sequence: CASSLTSGGTGELFF.

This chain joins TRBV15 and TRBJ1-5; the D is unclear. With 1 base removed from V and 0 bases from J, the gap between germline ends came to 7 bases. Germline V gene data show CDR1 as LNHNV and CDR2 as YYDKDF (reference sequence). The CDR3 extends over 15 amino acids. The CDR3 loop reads CATSRVAGSNQPQHF. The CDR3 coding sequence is TGTGCCACCAGCAGAGTCGCCGGTAGCAATCAGCCCCAGCATTTT. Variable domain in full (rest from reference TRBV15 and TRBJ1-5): DAMVIQNPRYQVTQFGKPVTLSCSQTLNHNVMYWYQQKSSQAPKLLFHYYDKDFNNEADTPDNFQSRRPNTSFCFLDIRSPGLGDTAMYLCATSRVAGSNQPQHFGDGTRLSIL.

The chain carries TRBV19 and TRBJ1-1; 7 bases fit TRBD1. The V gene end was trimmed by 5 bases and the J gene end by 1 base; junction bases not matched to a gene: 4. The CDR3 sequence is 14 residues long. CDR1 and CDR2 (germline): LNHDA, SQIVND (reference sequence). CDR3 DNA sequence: TGTGCCAGTAGTCCCGGACAGGCGAACACTGAAGCTTTCTTT. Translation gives CASSPGQANTEAFF.